Listed below are T cell receptor beta chains from one sample, sequenced in a study of blood T cell repertoires in COVID-19. Measured with immunoSEQ multiplex PCR; TCRdb has only the in-frame clones, and not every one. The sample has tens of thousands of clones, about four fifths seen once; the top ten hold 5.3%. Sequenced: peripheral blood. The receptor source for this set is a man in his forties or fifties with active COVID-19. The CDR3 runs from the conserved cysteine through the conserved F or W. D genes are given only for firm matches. Not every row has a clone size; where given, it reads once, few, many or a size class.

>TRBV3-1/TRBV3-2|TRBJ2-5|NA|NA
CASSTGTMETQYF
TGTGCCAGCAGCACCGGGACAATGGAGACCCAGTACTTC
>TRBV2|TRBJ2-7|TRBD2|NA
CASREQGLAGGRQYF
TGTGCCAGCAGAGAGCAGGGACTAGCGGGGGGTCGGCAGTACTTC
>TRBV12-3/TRBV12-4|TRBJ2-1|TRBD1|NA
CASSLPGQKEQFF
TGTGCCAGCAGTTTACCGGGACAGAAAGAGCAGTTCTTC
>TRBV21-1|TRBJ1-2|NA|NA
CASSKSLRGLQSSPNYGYTF
TGTGCCAGCAGCAAAAGTCTCAGGGGGCTACAATCCTCCCCTAACTATGGCTACACCTTC
>TRBV24-1|TRBJ1-5|TRBD1|few
CATSENDRAHQPQHF
TGTGCCACCAGTGAGAATGACAGGGCGCATCAGCCCCAGCATTTT
>TRBV3-1/TRBV3-2|TRBJ2-3|NA|NA
CASSQDRVSTDTQYF
TGTGCCAGCAGCCAAGATCGGGTTAGCACAGATACGCAGTATTTT
>TRBV5-1|TRBJ1-2|TRBD1|NA
CASSLVVGTGVTSRHGYTF
TGCGCCAGCAGCTTGGTTGTCGGGACAGGGGTAACAAGTCGTCATGGCTACACCTTC
>TRBV6-6|TRBJ2-1|NA|few
CASEETPSYNEQFF
TGTGCCAGCGAGGAGACCCCCTCCTACAATGAGCAGTTCTTC
>TRBV18|TRBJ1-3|NA|once
CASSQQETGNTIYF
TGTGCCAGCTCACAACAGGAGACTGGAAACACCATATATTTT
>TRBV6-5|TRBJ1-1|NA|NA
CASSLGGVNTEAFF
TGTGCCAGCTCCCTTGGAGGAGTGAACACTGAAGCTTTCTTT
>TRBV10-1|TRBJ2-7|TRBD2|once
CASSPSRGSYEQYF
TGCGCCAGCAGCCCATCGCGGGGGTCCTACGAGCAGTACTTC
>TRBV3-1/TRBV3-2|TRBJ1-2|NA|NA
CASNRGQEGNGYTF
TGTGCCAGCAATAGAGGGCAGGAGGGCAACGGCTACACCTTC
>TRBV28|TRBJ2-7|TRBD1|NA
CASRPPGQGLSYEQYF
TGTGCCAGCAGACCTCCGGGACAGGGGTTAAGCTACGAGCAGTACTTC
>TRBV6-2/TRBV6-3|TRBJ2-4|TRBD2|NA
CASSYQGLVGNIQYF
TGTGCCAGCAGTTACCAGGGACTAGTGGGAAACATTCAGTACTTC
>TRBV7-2|TRBJ1-2|NA|NA
CASSISGEGNYGYTF
TGTGCCAGCAGCATCTCAGGGGAGGGTAACTATGGCTACACCTTC
>TRBV5-1|TRBJ2-3|TRBD2|NA
CASSPGLAGTTDTQYF
TGCGCCAGCAGCCCGGGACTAGCGGGGACCACAGATACGCAGTATTTT
>TRBV4-3|TRBJ2-3|NA|NA
CASSQDLARDWSADTQYF
TGCGCCAGCAGCCAAGATCTTGCGCGGGACTGGTCTGCAGATACGCAGTATTTT
>TRBV12-3/TRBV12-4|TRBJ2-7|NA|NA
CASSLSGGYEQYF
TGTGCCAGCAGTTTATCCGGGGGCTACGAGCAGTACTTC
>TRBV5-1|TRBJ1-2|NA|NA
CASSLSGQGGYTF
TGCGCCAGCAGCTTGTCAGGGCAGGGTGGCTACACCTTC
>TRBV2|TRBJ1-2|NA|NA
CASSEALGGGGYTF
TGTGCCAGCAGTGAAGCGCTTGGGGGAGGGGGCTACACCTTC
>TRBV7-7|TRBJ2-1|TRBD2|NA
CASSLGSGSYDEQFF
TGTGCCAGCAGCTTAGGTAGCGGGAGTTATGATGAGCAGTTCTTC
>TRBV7-6|TRBJ2-3|NA|NA
CASSLTAGPQGTQYF
TGTGCCAGCAGCTTAACGGCTGGCCCACAGGGTACGCAGTATTTT
>TRBV27|TRBJ2-7|TRBD2|NA
CASSLGGGREVYEQYF
TGTGCCAGCAGTTTGGGGGGAGGACGGGAGGTCTACGAGCAGTACTTC
>TRBV5-1|TRBJ2-3|TRBD2|NA
CASSFGTSGVYTDTQYF
TGCGCCAGCAGCTTCGGGACTAGCGGGGTATACACAGATACGCAGTATTTT
>TRBV9|TRBJ2-2|NA|NA
CASSLQGFAGELFF
TGTGCCAGCAGCCTGCAGGGATTCGCCGGGGAGCTGTTTTTT
>TRBV19|TRBJ2-1|TRBD1|NA
CASNMDRAVDEQFF
TGTGCCAGTAACATGGACAGGGCTGTCGATGAGCAGTTCTTC
>TRBV7-9|TRBJ2-5|NA|NA
CASRSYQETQYF
TGTGCCAGCAGGAGTTATCAAGAGACCCAGTACTTC
>TRBV30|TRBJ2-4|NA|once
CAWSVRQHSNIQYF
TGTGCCTGGAGTGTACGACAGCATTCTAACATTCAGTACTTC
>TRBV6-5|TRBJ2-1|TRBD1|once
CASTQGAGYNEQFF
TGTGCCAGCACCCAGGGGGCAGGCTACAATGAGCAGTTCTTC
>TRBV10-3|TRBJ1-5|TRBD1|NA
CAISGTGGPHENQPQHF
TGTGCCATCAGTGGGACAGGGGGACCCCACGAGAATCAGCCCCAGCATTTT
>TRBV5-1|TRBJ2-3|NA|NA
CARRNSHSVTDTQYF
TGCGCCAGGAGAAACAGTCACTCAGTCACAGATACGCAGTATTTT
>TRBV19|TRBJ1-3|NA|NA
CASKRGGRGSGNTIYF
TGTGCCAGTAAACGCGGGGGAAGGGGTTCTGGAAACACCATATATTTT
>TRBV4-3|TRBJ2-7|NA|NA
CASSRLRSPSYEQYF
TGCGCCAGCAGCCGCCTGAGGAGCCCTTCCTACGAGCAGTACTTC
>TRBV5-1|TRBJ2-2|NA|NA
CASSLTATNTGELFF
TGCGCCAGCAGCTTGACCGCGACGAACACCGGGGAGCTGTTTTTT
>TRBV2|TRBJ1-1|NA|NA
CASRQGVTEAFF
TGTGCCAGCAGACAGGGCGTCACTGAAGCTTTCTTT
>TRBV7-6|TRBJ1-3|NA|once
CASSLGGDGNTIYF
TGTGCCAGCAGCTTAGGAGGTGACGGAAACACCATATATTTT
>TRBV7-2|TRBJ2-2|NA|NA
CASSPMGGPTGELFF
TGTGCCAGCAGCCCGATGGGCGGGCCCACCGGGGAGCTGTTTTTT